This T cell receptor (beta chain) comes out of a study of T cells in localized non-small cell lung cancer (dated by TCRdb to 2020 to 2021). The study in broad terms: Comparing tumors with uninvolved tumor-adjacent lungs, the study looked at the T cell repertoires of fewer than 250 patients with early-stage NSCLC. The cohort was made up of under 250 treatment-naive NSCLC patients whose localized lung tumors had been resected. A mean age of approximately 66 years was recorded for the NSCLC patients, of whom under 150 were male and more than 85 were female.

Concerning this clone: The antigen it recognizes is unknown. Nothing much larger sits one base from this clone, and base qualities are not available.

The investigation overall reported the following: Of the top 100 tumor clones, a median of 57 were detected in paired uninvolved adjacent lung; some 28 were also among that lung's top 100. Uninvolved tumor-adjacent lung showed the highest T cell clonality, higher than tumor, which suggests more focused antigenic responses in the uninvolved tumor-adjacent lung. Longer overall survival was associated with higher blood T cell density, whereas shorter survival was associated with higher adjacent-lung clonality. Because the study design was exploratory, TCR variables were selected using unadjusted p-values without false-discovery rate correction. Because multi-region sequencing of the tumors was not done, intratumor heterogeneity could not be ruled out.

TCR beta CDR3 regions were sequenced from DNA using the immunoSEQ Assay. The original pipeline was this. T cell density was computed as TCR beta template counts normalized to usable DNA estimated by amplifying housekeeping genes. Using the preseqR package, richness was estimated by extrapolating to 120,000 templates for tissue samples and 400,000 templates for PBMC samples. Clonality was defined as one minus Pielou's evenness. Tissue-enriched TCRs were identified by differential abundance testing using productive amino-acid clonotypes, minimum total count 5 and alpha 0.1. The Jaccard Index and the Morisita Overlap Index were used to quantify repertoire overlap between compartments. GLIPH clustered TCR beta CDR3s with public tetramer-defined viral CDR3s; viral motifs required at least three viral sequences plus V-gene enrichment. Not all clones reach the TCRdb copy of this immuneACCESS table, which keeps in-frame sequences only. Checked studies attribute under half of the gap to unresolved V genes and leave the rest unexplained. V and J calls and clone size follow that table, whereas D and trimming were derived from the DNA. The sample table lists around 140,000 clones, roughly 90% of them with a count of one. In total, the top ten clones hold 1.7% of the sample.

At diagnosis, peripheral blood, uninvolved tumor-adjacent lung and tumor were collected and stored as a combination of fresh-frozen and FFPE material. For TCR repertoire profiling, the blood samples were analyzed as peripheral blood mononuclear cells. V drops 3 bases and J drops 6 bases, leaving 18 bases in between. Looking up the germline V gene (reference sequence) yields CDR1 SEHNR and CDR2 FQNEAQ. Its CDR3 holds 16 amino acids, cysteine through phenylalanine. The sequence is cut down to CDR3 DNA, 48 bases in frame from base 1. The chain couples TRBV7-9 to TRBJ2-4, with the identity of the D gene unclear. This sequence was found in an older female donor with stage I lung adenocarcinoma. The starting material was peripheral blood, obtained before any cancer treatment. The CDR3 has the sequence CASSFGFVSARNIQYF. The DNA sequence is as follows: TGTGCCAGCAGCTTTGGGTTCGTGTCCGCACGAAACATTCAGTACTTC. Outside the CDR3, residues come from the reference TRBV7-9 and TRBJ2-4 proteins, so the full variable domain is: DTGVSQNPRHKITKRGQNVTFRCDPISEHNRLYWYRQTLGQGPEFLTYFQNEAQLEKSRLLSDRFSAERPKGSFSTLEIQRTEQGDSAMYLCASSFGFVSARNIQYFGAGTRLSVL.